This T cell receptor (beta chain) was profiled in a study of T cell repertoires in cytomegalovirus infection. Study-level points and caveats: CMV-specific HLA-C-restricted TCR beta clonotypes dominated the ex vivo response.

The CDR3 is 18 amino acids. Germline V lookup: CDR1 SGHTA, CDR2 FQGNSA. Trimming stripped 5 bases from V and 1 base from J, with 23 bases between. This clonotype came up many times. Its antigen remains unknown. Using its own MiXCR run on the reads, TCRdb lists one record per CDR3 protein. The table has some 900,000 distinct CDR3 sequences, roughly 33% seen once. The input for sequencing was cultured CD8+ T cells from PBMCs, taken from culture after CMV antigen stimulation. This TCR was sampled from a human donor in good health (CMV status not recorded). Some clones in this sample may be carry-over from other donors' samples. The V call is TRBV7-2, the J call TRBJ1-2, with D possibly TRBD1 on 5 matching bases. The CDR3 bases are TGTGCCAGCAGCCCGTTCTCCGGGACTCCTTCATTTAACTATGGCTACACCTTC. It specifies CASSPFSGTPSFNYGYTF.